Shown below are 30 T cell receptor beta chains from a single sample sequenced in a study of blood T cell repertoires in COVID-19. Assay used: immunoSEQ multiplex PCR; TCRdb lists only in-frame clones, some missing. The data contain 200,000 to 300,000 clones, 70% to 90% of them seen just once; the ten biggest clones take up approximately 7%. What was sequenced was peripheral blood. The receptors come from a woman in her 70s with active or convalescent COVID-19.

This chain links TRBV3-1 (or the pseudogene TRBV3-2) with TRBJ2-1; D gene unclear. The CDR3 loop spans 15 amino acids. V was cut by 1 base and J by 3 bases, with 10 bases left in between. The germline V gene encodes CDR1 LGHDT and CDR2 YNNKEL (reference sequence). The CDR3 bases are TGTGCCAGCAGCCAAGGACTGCCTATCTACAATGAGCAGTTCTTC. Translated: CASSQGLPIYNEQFF.

This clone was seen only once. The chain is built from TRBV6-4 and TRBJ1-5, with no clear D. Trimming left V 6 bases short and J 3 bases short, with 9 bases between. The CDR3 length is 13 residues. The V gene's germline CDR1 is MRHNA and CDR2 SNTAGT. Written as DNA, the CDR3 is TGTGCCAGCAGCCAACAGATCAATCAGCCCCAGCATTTT. It specifies CASSQQINQPQHF.

V is TRBV7-2 and J is TRBJ2-1, with a weak D call TRBD2 (6 bases). CDR1 is SGHTA, CDR2 FQGNSA, per germline. CDR3 size: 14 residues. The germline V and J ends were trimmed by 2 bases and 7 bases, with 12 bases remaining between them. CDR3 DNA sequence: TGTGCCAGCAGCTTAAGGAGGGTCCTAAATGAGCAGTTCTTC. It encodes CASSLRRVLNEQFF.

This clone was detected once. The rearrangement links TRBV10-1 to TRBJ1-5; D perhaps matches TRBD1 (6 bases). CDR1 WNHNN and CDR2 SYGVQD come from the germline V gene (reference sequence). The CDR3 consists of 13 residues. V shed 5 bases and J shed 7 bases, with 12 bases lying between them. The CDR3 sequence is CASSRTDWQPQHF. The CDR3 DNA is TGCGCCAGCAGTAGGACAGATTGGCAGCCCCAGCATTTT.

Ten or more counts support this clone. CDR3 sequence (DNA): TGTGCCAGTAGTATAGGTACAGGCGGATCCTACGAGCAGTACTTC. This gives the protein CASSIGTGGSYEQYF. This sequence joins TRBV19 and TRBJ2-7; tentative D call: TRBD1 (5 bases). V shed 1 base and J shed 1 base, with 11 bases lying between them. The CDR3 runs 15 residues. The germline V gene has CDR1 LNHDA and CDR2 SQIVND (reference sequence).

The count of this clone is one. This sequence joins TRBV12-3 or TRBV12-4 and TRBJ1-2; TRBD1 might be the D (5 bases). CDR3 length equals 12 residues. V was shortened by 8 bases and J by 8 bases, with 15 bases between the two germline ends. The chain's CDR3 is CASAGAGNGYTF. The CDR3 nucleotides read TGTGCCAGCGCTGGGGCAGGGAACGGCTACACCTTC.

The chain uses TRBV10-1 and TRBJ2-5; TRBD2 matches 14 bases. The CDR3 is 17 residues long. CDR1 and CDR2 (germline): WNHNN, SYGVQD (reference sequence). V lost 2 bases to trimming and J lost 1 base; unmatched junction nucleotides: 3. CDR3 in DNA: TGCGCCAGCAGTGAGCCCGGGACTAGCGGGGGCCAAGAGACCCAGTACTTC. Its protein is CASSEPGTSGGQETQYF.

This clone was counted between two and nine times. This rearrangement joins TRBV6-5 to TRBJ1-2; 9 nucleotides align to TRBD1. This CDR3 contains 13 residues. In germline, CDR1 is MNHEY, CDR2 SVGAGI. J was trimmed by 6 bases and V by 9 bases; bases with no gene match: 8. In nucleotides, the CDR3 is TGTGCCAGTACCAAGACAGGGGGAGATGGCTACACCTTC. Its translation is CASTKTGGDGYTF.

J is TRBJ1-1 and V is TRBV19; 9 positions agree with TRBD1. This CDR3 comprises 17 residues. CDR1 is LNHDA and CDR2 is SQIVND in the germline V gene (reference sequence). The ends lost 7 bases at V and 5 bases at J; junction bases unmatched: 17. CDR3 sequence (DNA): TGTGCCAGTACCCGCCTATGGACAGGGGTCAGAAAAACTGAAGCTTTCTTT. Translated, it gives CASTRLWTGVRKTEAFF.

The chain couples TRBV7-2 to TRBJ2-1; D not resolved. The CDR3 consists of 13 residues. Trimming removed 5 bases at V and 3 bases at J, with 8 bases between. Germline V gene lookup returns CDR1 SGHTA and CDR2 FQGNSA. The CDR3 DNA reads TGTGCCAGCAGCGCCGCGATCTACAATGAGCAGTTCTTC. Protein sequence: CASSAAIYNEQFF. The full variable domain, rest sourced from reference TRBV7-2 and TRBJ2-1, is GAGVSQSPSNKVTEKGKDVELRCDPISGHTALYWYRQSLGQGLEFLIYFQGNSAPDKSGLPSDRFSAERTGGSVSTLTIQRTQQEDSAVYLCASSAAIYNEQFFGPGTRLTVL.

V and J are TRBV6-2 or TRBV6-3 and TRBJ1-1; 8 bases match TRBD1. CDR1 is MNHEY, CDR2 SVGEGT, per germline. V was pared by 2 bases and J by 1 base, with 9 bases of the junction left unmatched. The CDR3 is 17 amino acids. The chain's CDR3 is CASSYLPGTGTNTEAFF. The CDR3 DNA follows: TGTGCCAGCAGTTACCTCCCCGGGACAGGAACGAACACTGAAGCTTTCTTT.

Only a few counts were recorded for this clone. V and J are TRBV29-1 and TRBJ1-5; 7 bases are a match to TRBD1. The CDR3 covers 13 residues. CDR1 is SQVTM and CDR2 is ANQGSEA in the germline V gene. The V and J ends lost 6 bases and 3 bases, in that order; junction bases with no gene match: 5. The CDR3 reads CSVLGQYNQPQHF. The CDR3 DNA reads as TGCAGCGTCTTGGGACAGTACAATCAGCCCCAGCATTTT.

A few counts support this clone. This chain joins TRBV14 and TRBJ1-5; 8 bases are shared with TRBD1. The CDR3 consists of 12 residues. In germline, CDR1 is SGHDN, CDR2 FVKESK. The trim removed 6 bases at V and 13 bases at J, leaving 8 bases unmatched. CDR3 nucleotide sequence: TGTGCCAGCAGTGTAGGGACAGGAGGACAGCATTTT. The encoded protein is CASSVGTGGQHF.

This clone was recorded only once. The V and J genes are TRBV6-6 and TRBJ2-3; 10 bases are a match to TRBD2. Germline values: CDR1 MNHNY, CDR2 SVGAGI (reference sequence). CDR3 size: 15 residues. V shed 5 bases and J 1 base; nucleotides not matched to a gene: 3. The chain's CDR3 is CASSTGTSGTDTQYF. The CDR3 region has the DNA TGTGCCAGCAGTACCGGGACTAGCGGCACAGATACGCAGTATTTT.

On this clone itself: Other DNA sequences in this specimen translate into the identical CDR3. The gene calls are TRBV15 and TRBJ1-1, with D unresolved. The V gene lost 5 bases and the J gene lost 5 bases, with 9 bases spanning the gap. The CDR3 consists of 12 residues. The germline gives CDR1 LNHNV, CDR2 YYDKDF (reference sequence). For the CDR3, the DNA is TGTGCCACCAGCTCGGGATTTACTGAAGCTTTCTTT. Residues: CATSSGFTEAFF.

The V call is TRBV6-6, the J call TRBJ1-6; D is perhaps TRBD1 (6 bases). The CDR3 covers 17 residues. Trimming shortened V by 5 bases and J by 6 bases, and 20 bases separated the two germline ends. In germline, CDR1 is MNHNY, CDR2 SVGAGI (reference sequence). CDR3 sequence reads: CASSRSGGGATNSPLHF. The CDR3 region has the DNA TGTGCCAGCAGTCGATCGGGAGGGGGGGCAACTAATTCACCCCTCCACTTT.

The rearrangement joins TRBV3-1 (or the pseudogene TRBV3-2) to TRBJ2-3; D is unclear. Germline lookup yields CDR1 LGHDT and CDR2 YNNKEL (reference sequence). CDR3 size: 16 residues. Between the trimmed V and J ends, which lost 4 bases and 4 bases, there was a span of 18 bases. CDR3 DNA sequence: TGTGCCAGCAGCCCCTCAGGATCGGTGTTCCCAGATACGCAGTATTTT. Its protein product is CASSPSGSVFPDTQYF.

The chain is built from TRBV5-5 and TRBJ2-3, with D maybe TRBD2 (5 bases). The CDR3 has 13 amino acids. Germline-derived CDR1 and CDR2 are SGHKS and YYEKEE (reference sequence). V was trimmed by 0 bases and J by 4 bases, leaving 6 bases between them. DNA of the CDR3: TGTGCCAGCAGCTTGGTTAGCGCAGATACGCAGTATTTT. Protein: CASSLVSADTQYF.

The chain combines TRBV24-1 with TRBJ2-7; TRBD1 agrees at 10 bases. V shed 1 base and J 7 bases; nucleotides not matched to a gene: 3. Germline V gene data show CDR1 as KGHDR and CDR2 as SFDVKD. The CDR3 covers 14 residues. CDR3 loop: CATSDLRDRGEQYF. The CDR3 DNA reads as TGTGCCACCAGTGATTTACGGGACAGGGGAGAGCAGTACTTC.

V and J are TRBV5-4 and TRBJ2-7, with D perhaps matching TRBD2 (5 bases). V lost 4 bases and J 6 bases, leaving 11 bases between the germline ends. The CDR3 is 12 residues long. Germline CDR1 reads SGHNT; CDR2 reads YYREEE (reference sequence). In DNA, the CDR3 is TGTGCCAGCAGCCCCCTCCGGGGCGAGCAGTACTTC. Its protein is CASSPLRGEQYF.

The chain carries TRBV6-2 or TRBV6-3 and TRBJ1-5; 7 nucleotides line up with TRBD1. J was trimmed by 3 bases and V by 5 bases; bases with no gene match: 13. CDR1 and CDR2 (germline): MNHEY, SVGEGT. This CDR3 region has 17 residues. CDR3: CASSQAPEDRPNQPQHF. The CDR3 DNA follows: TGTGCCAGCAGTCAAGCTCCCGAGGACAGGCCCAATCAGCCCCAGCATTTT.

This rearrangement joins TRBV6-2 or TRBV6-3 to TRBJ2-7; TRBD2 aligns across 7 bases. The CDR3 runs 15 residues. Germline assignment: CDR1 MNHEY and CDR2 SVGEGT. V lost 4 bases and J lost 4; bases outside the gene matches: 10. The CDR3: CASSSWTSERYEQYF. The CDR3 DNA follows: TGTGCCAGCAGTTCGTGGACTAGTGAGAGGTACGAGCAGTACTTC.

This clone was detected only once. The chain has TRBV5-5 and TRBJ2-4; 7 bases agree with TRBD1. This CDR3 has 14 residues. Germline trimming cut 2 bases from V and 6 bases from J; bases unmatched to any gene: 5. Germline loops: CDR1 SGHKS, CDR2 YYEKEE (reference sequence). CDR3 nucleotide sequence: TGTGCCAGCAGCTTTTCGGGACAGAGAAACATTCAGTACTTC. This translates into CASSFSGQRNIQYF.

A few counts support this clone. This chain joins TRBV15 and TRBJ1-5, with D possibly being TRBD1 (5 bases). Germline values: CDR1 LNHNV, CDR2 YYDKDF (reference sequence). The CDR3 loop spans 15 amino acids. V was pared by 2 bases and J by 3 bases, with 11 bases between. The CDR3 loop is CATSRPDSSNQPQHF. CDR3 sequence (DNA): TGTGCCACCAGCAGACCCGACAGCTCCAATCAGCCCCAGCATTTT.

This chain connects TRBV4-3 to TRBJ1-2; TRBD1 aligns across 7 bases. The CDR3 has 13 residues. Germline assignment: CDR1 LGHNA and CDR2 YSLEER. The V and J ends lost 4 bases and 6 bases, in that order; junction bases with no gene match: 5. The CDR3 protein is CASSRTTGDGYTF. The CDR3 bases are TGCGCCAGCAGCCGAACCACAGGGGATGGCTACACCTTC.

The J gene is TRBJ1-6, the V gene TRBV5-6; 10 bases align to TRBD1. This CDR3 contains 13 residues. J was trimmed by 7 bases and V by 9 bases; bases with no gene match: 4. Germline CDR1 SGHDT, CDR2 YYEEEE. CDR3 residues: CATQGQGNSPLHF. CDR3 in DNA: TGTGCCACTCAGGGACAGGGGAATTCACCCCTCCACTTT.

The J gene is TRBJ1-6, the V gene TRBV10-2; a weak D match, TRBD1 (6 bases). The V gene lost 1 base and the J gene lost 11 bases, with 30 bases spanning the gap. The CDR3 runs to 20 residues. Germline V gene sequence: CDR1 WSHSY, CDR2 SAAADI. Written as DNA, the CDR3 is TGCGCCAGCAGTGAGTACGGTGGCAGGGGACCCGATGCGGTGGGTGCACCCCTCCACTTT. This translates into CASSEYGGRGPDAVGAPLHF.

This sequence joins TRBV6-4 and TRBJ1-2, with 7 nucleotides matching TRBD1. The CDR3 runs 14 residues. Germline V gene data show CDR1 as MRHNA and CDR2 as SNTAGT. Trimming removed 6 bases from V and 4 bases from J; junction bases left unmatched: 8. CDR3 sequence reads: CASSRDSSSYGYTF. In nucleotides, the CDR3 is TGTGCCAGCAGCAGGGACAGTAGTTCCTATGGCTACACCTTC.

The chain carries TRBV6-5 and TRBJ1-2; 9 bases fit TRBD1. With V trimmed by 6 bases and J by 2 bases, 1 base remained unmatched. CDR3 size: 13 residues. Germline V gives CDR1 MNHEY, CDR2 SVGAGI. In nucleotides, the CDR3 is TGTGCCAGCAGGGGACAGGGCAACTATGGCTACACCTTC. Its translation: CASRGQGNYGYTF.

The rearrangement joins TRBV15 to TRBJ2-7, with D unresolved. Trimming left V 1 base short and J 0 bases short, with 10 bases between. The CDR3 consists of 15 residues. In germline, CDR1 is LNHNV, CDR2 YYDKDF (reference sequence). CDR3 amino acids: CATSRAGSISYEQYF. The CDR3 DNA sequence: TGTGCCACCAGCAGAGCAGGCAGTATCTCCTACGAGCAGTACTTC.